The present T cell receptor (beta chain) was sequenced within a study of blood T cell repertoires in COVID-19 (dated by TCRdb to about 2020). Study-level background: Collaborator samples came from the United States, Italy and Spain and covered acute and convalescent phases of COVID-19. The prospective study material was composed of cDNA or gDNA derived from T cells, B-cell-depleted T cells, or PBMCs. Deeply sampled blood TCRbeta repertoires from subjects exposed to, actively infected with, or recovered from COVID-19 were included in the dataset. The repertoires were released in a freely available public database meant as a resource for research on the immune response to SARS-CoV-2. The samples were drawn from the first 160 participants of the ongoing ImmuneRACE study and from 950 to 1,500 subjects provided by 6 global collaborators. The sample metadata nearly always contained a de-identified subject ID, COVID-19 status, age in years and sex. Where available, HLA class I and class II types were taken from metadata supplied by the sample provider and were not determined by assay-based typing. Study-wide findings and limitations: Clinical and demographic metadata were provided uncurated, with the amount varying by source and participant.

CDR1 and CDR2 (KGHSH, LQKENI) derive from the germline V gene. Including cysteine and phenylalanine, the CDR3 has 15 amino acids. Only CDR3 DNA is held: 45 bases, read in frame from base 1. V and J are truncated by 4 bases and 1 base respectively, leaving an intervening sequence of 13 bases. Concerning this clone: The target of this receptor is not known. Per-base quality was not reported, and no clone a single base away is much larger than it.

Whole blood was collected in K2EDTA tubes by collaborating institutions according to the institutions' own protocols. For TCRbeta analysis, collaborators shipped samples in one of three forms: frozen whole blood, isolated PBMCs, or DNA extracted from either of those sample types. The immunoSEQ Assay, a bias-controlled multiplex PCR, was used to amplify TCRbeta CDR3 regions from genomic DNA. In the original analysis: The number of nucleated cells in each sample was estimated from the amplification of reference gene primers within the assay. Sequence reads were collapsed and filtered to measure the absolute abundance of every unique TCRbeta CDR3 rearrangement. For each sample, productive Simpson clonality was calculated as the square root of Simpson's diversity index across productive rearrangements. TCRdb obtained this table from immuneACCESS and retained in-frame rearrangements with V and J assigned. These tables miss some clones; where compared with another copy, unresolved V genes account for less than half of the shortfall, and the remainder is unexplained. V and J calls and clone size are as listed in that table; D and trimming were resolved from the DNA. The table for this sample lists some 170,000 clones; roughly 77% of them were counted only once. The ten top clones hold roughly 11% of the sample.

The chain is assembled from TRBV18 and TRBJ2-5; D gene: possibly TRBD1, on 6 matching bases. The TCR was taken from a human donor in a cohort sampled during active COVID-19. Sequenced material: peripheral blood. The DNA sequence follows: TGTGCCAGCTCACTCCGGGACACCCCCCAAGAGACCCAGTACTTC. This gives the protein CASSLRDTPQETQYF. Full variable domain (CDR3 extended with the reference TRBV18 and TRBJ2-5 proteins): NAGVMQNPRHLVRRRGQEARLRCSPMKGHSHVYWYRQLPEEGLKFMVYLQKENIIDESGMPKERFSAEFPKEGPSILRIQQVVRGDSAAYFCASSLRDTPQETQYFGPGTRLLVL.